Sequencing of this T cell receptor beta chain was carried out in a study of long-term antiretroviral therapy in people with HIV. Study observations and caveats: Diversity rose after ART but stayed below transplant donor controls. Dating from the mid-2000s to the late 2010s, the blood was possibly obtained under older ART regimens.

The immunoSEQ assay was v3.0, run at survey level. This table comes from immunoSEQ multiplex PCR, and its TCRdb copy is limited to in-frame clones, with some not included. The sample yields approximately 19,000 clones, 79% seen once. This clone was detected only once. The antigen is not known. Every participant gave one or more pre-ART and two or more post-ART PBMC samples. The cryopreserved samples used held roughly 0.9-11 million PBMC prior to extraction of DNA. The CDR3 is 14 amino acids. Trimming shortened V by 8 bases and J by 2 bases, and 13 bases separated the two germline ends. CDR1 is MNHEY, CDR2 SVGAGI, per germline.

This TCR was recovered from a man aged 18 to 29 with HIV. Sequencing used unsorted PBMCs, obtained at the start of antiretroviral therapy, before treatment. This rearrangement joins TRBV6-5 to TRBJ1-5, with unresolved D. CDR3 nucleotide sequence: TGTGCCAGCGGAGGGTCGGAGCGCAATCAGCCCCAGCATTTT. Translation: CASGGSERNQPQHF.